These T cell receptor beta chains were read from a single sample in a study of blood T cell repertoires in COVID-19. Using immunoSEQ multiplex PCR, the repertoire was profiled, and TCRdb retains in-frame clones only, with some absent. Among under 250,000 clones listed, 80% to 90% were seen once. The specimen sequenced was peripheral blood. The receptors were gathered from a woman aged 50 to 65 with active or convalescent COVID-19. Both conserved end residues are trimmed from each CDR3.

V,J,CDR3
TRBV7-2,TRBJ1-2,ASSLDGVGYT
TRBV12-3/TRBV12-4,TRBJ1-2,ASSGASGYT
TRBV13,TRBJ2-2,ASSFSSPPAGTGELF
TRBV29-1,TRBJ1-4,SVERAGGGKLF
TRBV4-1,TRBJ2-2,ASSQDNQFPGELF
TRBV29-1,TRBJ2-7,SVGGTGGYEQY
TRBV7-2,TRBJ1-1,ASGRTVLNTGAF
TRBV19,TRBJ2-2,ATRDRGGELF
TRBV4-1,TRBJ2-5,ASSQGYPPRAGGRETQY
TRBV3-1/TRBV3-2,TRBJ1-6,ASSQLGANSPLH
TRBV2,TRBJ1-1,ASSSRGGNTEAF
TRBV15,TRBJ2-3,ATSRDRTDYTDTQY
TRBV5-1,TRBJ2-2,ASSLEQGNTGELF
TRBV5-1,TRBJ2-7,ASSLVLDRGYEQY
TRBV4-1,TRBJ2-2,ASSQYLAVVTGELF
TRBV7-8,TRBJ1-2,ASSREQGSYGYT
TRBV3-1/TRBV3-2,TRBJ2-1,ASSQEADRLQVEQF
TRBV9,TRBJ1-6,ASSVDQNDNSPLH
TRBV28,TRBJ1-6,ASSFGQGESPLH
TRBV7-8,TRBJ1-1,ASSLEGQGLNTEAF
TRBV14,TRBJ2-2,ASSQRDLATGELF
TRBV30,TRBJ2-7,AWCGTGTYEQY
TRBV7-2,TRBJ2-3,ASSLVGRDTQY
TRBV11-2,TRBJ1-4,ASSLYAGNEKLF
TRBV5-1,TRBJ1-1,ASSLTGEGSEAF
TRBV5-6,TRBJ2-1,ASSLYSASLF